Listed below are T cell receptor beta chains from one sample, sequenced in a study of cytomegalovirus exposure and HLA in healthy donors. Assay used: immunoSEQ multiplex PCR; TCRdb lists only in-frame clones, some missing. This repertoire shows some 160,000 clones, 77% found once; its top ten account for 1.6%. The sample was PBMCs. The receptors shown here come from a woman younger than 45 in good health and CMV-seronegative. Each CDR3 is given with its conserved first and last residue. A D gene is named only where the DNA matches it firmly. Clone sizes are given selectively: once, few, many, or a class where the clone is expanded.

>-|TRBJ1-3|TRBV6-1|-
TGTGCCAGCAGTGAAATCGACAGTCGGAACACCATATATTTT
CASSEIDSRNTIYF
>-|TRBJ1-2|TRBV29-1|-
TGCAGCGTTGGGGGACTCTATGGCTACACCTTC
CSVGGLYGYTF
>-|TRBJ1-1|TRBV5-4|-
TGTGCCAGCAGCAGAAAGACAGCTGGGGACACTGAAGCTTTCTTT
CASSRKTAGDTEAFF
>-|TRBJ1-3|TRBV4-1|TRBD1
TGCGCCAGCAGCCAGTGGGTCTTCGGGACAGCTAACTACTCTGGAAACACCATATATTTT
CASSQWVFGTANYSGNTIYF
>-|TRBJ1-3|TRBV9|-
TGTGCCAGCAGTATCCGAGGAGGATCTTGGGACACCATATATTTT
CASSIRGGSWDTIYF
>-|TRBJ2-2|TRBV7-9|TRBD1
TGTGCCAGCAGCGAGACAGGGGGGAACACCGGGGAGCTGTTTTTT
CASSETGGNTGELFF
>-|TRBJ1-2|TRBV28|-
TGTGCCAGCAGTCCTTCACCCCCCGACAGAAACTATGGCTACACCTTC
CASSPSPPDRNYGYTF
>-|TRBJ1-4|TRBV27|TRBD1
TGTGCCAGCAGTGCCGGGACAGCAACTAATGAAAAACTGTTTTTT
CASSAGTATNEKLFF
>-|TRBJ1-1|TRBV5-4|-
TGTGCCAGCAGCTTGTGGGCGATGGGCACTGAAGCTTTCTTT
CASSLWAMGTEAFF
>few|TRBJ2-7|TRBV9|TRBD1
TGTGCCAGCAGCGACGGGACAGGGGGGGGCGAGCAGTACTTC
CASSDGTGGGEQYF
>once|TRBJ2-5|TRBV6-1|-
TGTGCCAGCAAGGTAGTACTAGCTCAAGAGACCCAGTACTTC
CASKVVLAQETQYF
>-|TRBJ1-2|TRBV12-5|TRBD1
TGTGCTAGTGGTTTGCCCGACAGGGCACATGGCTACACCTTC
CASGLPDRAHGYTF
>-|TRBJ1-5|TRBV15|-
TGTGCCACCAGCAGGCCCATGGGTCGAAGGGGTAATCAGCCCCAGCATTTT
CATSRPMGRRGNQPQHF
>-|TRBJ2-7|TRBV6-7|TRBD2
TGTGCCAGCAGTTACAAGGTCCGAGATGTACTAGCGGGGGGTGGGTACGAGCAGTACTTC
CASSYKVRDVLAGGGYEQYF
>-|TRBJ2-3|TRBV4-2|-
TGTGCCAGCAGCTTCGGGTCGGGAGACGGCACAGATACGCAGTATTTT
CASSFGSGDGTDTQYF
>-|TRBJ1-2|TRBV28|-
TGTGCCAGCAGTTTCGGCAGGGGCTATGGCTACACCTTC
CASSFGRGYGYTF
>once|TRBJ2-5|TRBV2|-
TGTGCCAGCAGTGAAACTGAGACCCAGTACTTC
CASSETETQYF
>-|TRBJ1-4|TRBV11-2|TRBD1
TGTGCCAGCAGCCCTTCGGGACAGGCTAATGAAAAACTGTTTTTT
CASSPSGQANEKLFF
>-|TRBJ1-1|TRBV20-1|-
TGCAGTACACGGGTTGCCACTGAAGCTTTCTTT
CSTRVATEAFF
>-|TRBJ2-1|TRBV7-7|TRBD2
TGTGCCAGCAGCCCCCGAATAGAAGCGGGATACAATGAGCAGTTCTTC
CASSPRIEAGYNEQFF
>once|TRBJ1-3|TRBV7-2|-
TGTGCCAGCAGCTTGGGCCCCTCTGGAAACACCATATATTTT
CASSLGPSGNTIYF
>-|TRBJ1-5|TRBV6-1|-
TGTGCCAGCAGCGAACGGGGGTCAGCCCGTAATCAGCCCCAGCATTTT
CASSERGSARNQPQHF
>-|TRBJ2-3|TRBV18|TRBD1
TGTGCCAGCTCACCCTTGACAGGGGGCATGACAGATACGCAGTATTTT
CASSPLTGGMTDTQYF
>-|TRBJ2-4|TRBV29-1|-
TGCAGCGTCCAAGGAGTAACGGCCAAAAACATTCAGTACTTC
CSVQGVTAKNIQYF
>-|TRBJ2-5|TRBV6-1|-
TGTGCCAGCAGTGAACTGGGACTAGAGACCCAGTACTTC
CASSELGLETQYF
>-|TRBJ2-5|TRBV2|TRBD2
TGTGCCACAATACCCCGGGGGGAGGGAGAGACCCAGTACTTC
CATIPRGEGETQYF
>few|TRBJ2-1|TRBV7-6|-
TGTGCCAGCAGCTTAACAGCGGCGCGACGGGGGAATGAGCAGTTCTTC
CASSLTAARRGNEQFF
>-|TRBJ2-6|TRBV27|-
TGTGCCAGCAGAATGCGTCTCTCTGGGGCCAACGTCCTGACTTTC
CASRMRLSGANVLTF